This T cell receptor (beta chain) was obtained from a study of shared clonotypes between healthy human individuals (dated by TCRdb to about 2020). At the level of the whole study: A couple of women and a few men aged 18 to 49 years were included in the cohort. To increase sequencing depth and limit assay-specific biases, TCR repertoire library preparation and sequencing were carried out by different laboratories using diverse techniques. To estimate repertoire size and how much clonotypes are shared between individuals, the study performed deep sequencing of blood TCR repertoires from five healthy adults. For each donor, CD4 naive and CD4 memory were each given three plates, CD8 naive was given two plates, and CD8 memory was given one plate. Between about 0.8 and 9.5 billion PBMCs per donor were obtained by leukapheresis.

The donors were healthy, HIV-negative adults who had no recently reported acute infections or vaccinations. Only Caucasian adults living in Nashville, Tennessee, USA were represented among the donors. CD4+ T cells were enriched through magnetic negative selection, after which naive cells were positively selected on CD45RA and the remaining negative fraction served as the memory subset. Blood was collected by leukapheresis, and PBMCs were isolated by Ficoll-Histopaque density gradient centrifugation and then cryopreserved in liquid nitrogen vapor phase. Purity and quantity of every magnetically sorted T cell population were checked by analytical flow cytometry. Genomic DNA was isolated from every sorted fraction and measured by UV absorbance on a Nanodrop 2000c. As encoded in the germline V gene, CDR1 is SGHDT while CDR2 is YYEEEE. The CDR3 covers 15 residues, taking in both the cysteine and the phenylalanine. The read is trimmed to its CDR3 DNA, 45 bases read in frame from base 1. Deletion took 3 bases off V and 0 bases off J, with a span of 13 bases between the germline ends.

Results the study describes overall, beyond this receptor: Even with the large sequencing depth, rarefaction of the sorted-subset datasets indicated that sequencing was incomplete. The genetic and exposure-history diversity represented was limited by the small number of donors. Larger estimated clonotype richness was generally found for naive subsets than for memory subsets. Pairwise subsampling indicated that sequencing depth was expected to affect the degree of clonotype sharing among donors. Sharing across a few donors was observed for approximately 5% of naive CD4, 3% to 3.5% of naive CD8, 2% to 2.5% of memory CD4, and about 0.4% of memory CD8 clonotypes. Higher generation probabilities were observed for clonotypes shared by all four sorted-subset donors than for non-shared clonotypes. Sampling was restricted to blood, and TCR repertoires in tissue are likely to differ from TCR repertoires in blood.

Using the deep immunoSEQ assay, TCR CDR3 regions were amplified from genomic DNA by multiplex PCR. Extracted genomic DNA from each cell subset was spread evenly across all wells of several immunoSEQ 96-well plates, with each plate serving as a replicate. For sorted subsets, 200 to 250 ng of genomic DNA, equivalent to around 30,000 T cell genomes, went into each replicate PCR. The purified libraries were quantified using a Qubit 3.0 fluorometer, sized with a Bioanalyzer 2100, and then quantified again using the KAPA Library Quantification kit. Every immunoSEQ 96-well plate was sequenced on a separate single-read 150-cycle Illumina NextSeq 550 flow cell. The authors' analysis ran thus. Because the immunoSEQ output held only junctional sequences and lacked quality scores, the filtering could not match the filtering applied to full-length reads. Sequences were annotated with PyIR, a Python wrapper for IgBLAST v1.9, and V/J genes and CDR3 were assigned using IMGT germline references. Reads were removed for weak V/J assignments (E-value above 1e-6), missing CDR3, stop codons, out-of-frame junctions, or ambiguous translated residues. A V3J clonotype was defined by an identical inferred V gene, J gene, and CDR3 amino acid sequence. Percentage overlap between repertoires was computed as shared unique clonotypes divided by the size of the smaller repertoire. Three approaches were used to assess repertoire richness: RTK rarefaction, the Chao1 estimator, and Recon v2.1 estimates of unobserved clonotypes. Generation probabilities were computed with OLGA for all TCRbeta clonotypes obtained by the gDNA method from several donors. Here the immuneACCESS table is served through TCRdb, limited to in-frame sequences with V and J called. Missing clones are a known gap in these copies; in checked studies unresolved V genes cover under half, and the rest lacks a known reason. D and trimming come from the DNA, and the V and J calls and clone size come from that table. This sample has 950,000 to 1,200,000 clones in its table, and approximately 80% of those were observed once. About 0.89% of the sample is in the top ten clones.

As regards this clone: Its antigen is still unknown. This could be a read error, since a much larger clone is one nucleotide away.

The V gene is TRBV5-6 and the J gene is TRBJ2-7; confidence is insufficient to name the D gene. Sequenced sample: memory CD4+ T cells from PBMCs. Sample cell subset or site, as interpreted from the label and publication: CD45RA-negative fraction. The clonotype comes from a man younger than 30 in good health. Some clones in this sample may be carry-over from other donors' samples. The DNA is TGTGCCAGCAGCTACACCGGGCCCTCCTCCTACGAGCAGTACTTC. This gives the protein CASSYTGPSSYEQYF.